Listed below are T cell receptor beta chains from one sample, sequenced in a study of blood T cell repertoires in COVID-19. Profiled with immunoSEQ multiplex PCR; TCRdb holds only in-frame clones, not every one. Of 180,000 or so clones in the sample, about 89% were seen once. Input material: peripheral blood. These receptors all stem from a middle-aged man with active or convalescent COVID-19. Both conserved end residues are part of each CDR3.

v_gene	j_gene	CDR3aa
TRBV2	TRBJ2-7	CASSESTGGYEQYF
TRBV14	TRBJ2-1	CASSQESSGARNEQFF
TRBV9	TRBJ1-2	CASSSTRGYGYTF
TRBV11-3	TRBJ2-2	CASSLTGYGTGELFF
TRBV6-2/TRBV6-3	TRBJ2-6	CASSWTSSGANVLTF
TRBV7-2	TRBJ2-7	CASSLQGNSYEQYF
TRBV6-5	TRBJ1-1	CASTNRVTEAFF
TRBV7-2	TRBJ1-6	CASSLQGPRNSPLHF
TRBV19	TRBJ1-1	CASSITGRANTEAFF
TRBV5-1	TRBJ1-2	CASSPTTGTGGYTF
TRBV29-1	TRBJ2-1	CSDHNRDSLHEQFF
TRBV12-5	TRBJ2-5	CASGLPSGDVGETQYF
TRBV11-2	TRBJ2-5	CASSLQGQETQYF
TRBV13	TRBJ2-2	CASSLEASGLGTGELFF
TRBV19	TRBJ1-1	CASSRIQHMNTEAFF
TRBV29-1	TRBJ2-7	CSVEVGQGYEQYF
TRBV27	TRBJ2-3	CASSLGPYESDTQYF
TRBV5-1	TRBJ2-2	CASSLDRVDGELFF
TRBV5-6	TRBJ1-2	CASSLEMGTVNYGYTF
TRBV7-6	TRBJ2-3	CASSRRSGRTDTQYF
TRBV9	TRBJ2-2	CASSVQGADTGELFF
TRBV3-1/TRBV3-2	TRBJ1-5	CASSQGSGSNQPQHF
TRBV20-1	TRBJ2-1	CSAVSHNEQFF
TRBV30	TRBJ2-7	CAWTVGHSSLSEQYF